This T cell receptor (beta chain) came from a study of blood T cells in healthy people across ages. As to this clonotype: The target antigen is unknown.

Healthy individuals of Caucasian origin from Russia, aged roughly 6 to 90, served as donors. Samples had at least 7 million PBMCs isolated from them. For the second PCR, which ran for about 7 to 11 cycles, a sample-barcoded 5' primer and a J-beta primer mix were used. TCRdb reanalysed the 5' RACE reads using MiXCR and keeps one entry per CDR3 protein. Among about 640,000 distinct CDR3 sequences, about 54% were seen once, and the ten largest hold 30% to 40%. Regarding the study as a whole: It was the long-lived donors that had more naive CD4+ cells and higher diversity than aged donors.

Sequencing was carried out using blood. The origin of this receptor is a man in his sixties in good health.

The CDR3 bases are TGCGCCAGCAGCCAAGAATTTGACACCGGCTCCTACAATGAGCAGTACTTC. Protein: CASSQEFDTGSYNEQYF. V usage is TRBV4-1 and J usage is TRBJ2-1; no firm D call. The J call may be in error: the DNA end matches TRBJ2-7 better. The CDR3 has 17 residues. Per germline, CDR1 MGHRA and CDR2 YSYEKL.